One T cell receptor beta chain is described in this entry. These data belong to a study of T-cell reconstitution after alpha-beta-depleted transplantation in children. CDR1 and CDR2 from the germline V gene are SGHRS and YFSETQ. After removal of 2 bases from V and 4 bases from J, the junction contained 3 bases not matched to a gene. CDR3 length equals 14 residues. During its preparation, the TCRbeta library received unique molecular identifiers. MiXCR was run by TCRdb on the PCR reads, yielding one entry per CDR3 protein. The data show some 500,000 distinct CDR3 sequences, about 17% seen once. The receptor was derived from a human donor who donated a stem cell graft to a child with acute lymphoblastic leukemia. J is TRBJ1-2 and V is TRBV5-1; the match to TRBD1 covers 9 bases. Sample: PBMCs from the stem cell graft donor, taken from the stem cell graft. As DNA, the CDR3 is TGCGCCAGCAGCTTCGGGACAGGGCCCTATGGCTACACCTTC. The encoded protein is CASSFGTGPYGYTF. The full variable domain, in which reference TRBV5-1 and TRBJ1-2 provide the parts outside the CDR3, is KAGVTQTPRYLIKTRGQQVTLSCSPISGHRSVSWYQQTPGQGLQFLFEYFSETQRNKGNFPGRFSGRQFSNSRSEMNVSTLELGDSALYLCASSFGTGPYGYTFGSGTRLTVV.